This passage covers 20 T cell receptor beta chains from one sample sequenced in a study of blood T cell repertoires in COVID-19 (TCRdb year 2020). Preparation of the library involved the immunoSEQ multiplex PCR assay. TCRdb obtained this table from immuneACCESS and retained in-frame rearrangements with V and J assigned. These tables miss some clones; where compared with another copy, unresolved V genes account for less than half of the shortfall, and the remainder is unexplained. The sample profile shows over 250,000 clones; around 90% of them were found once. The top ten constitute about 3% of the sample. Sequenced: PBMCs or T cells enriched from blood (not recorded which). The receptors stem from a woman between 50 and 59 years old who had recovered from COVID-19.

The CDR3 here is CASSGVGRGSIYGYTF. As DNA, the CDR3 is TGTGCCAGCAGTGGGGTCGGACGGGGAAGTATCTATGGCTACACCTTC. The chain joins TRBV6-1 to TRBJ1-2; D ambiguous. Germline CDR1 and CDR2: MNHNS and SASEGT. V was pared by 4 bases and J by 4 bases, with 19 bases between. The CDR3 has 16 amino acids.

V usage is TRBV28 and J usage is TRBJ2-1; 7 nucleotides align to TRBD2. The CDR3 spans 15 residues. Trimming cost V 7 bases and J 0 bases; bases outside gene matches: 6. Germline loops: CDR1 MDHEN, CDR2 SYDVKM. CDR3 DNA: TGTGCCAGCACCCCTAGCGGCTACTCCTACAATGAGCAGTTCTTC. Translating gives CASTPSGYSYNEQFF.

The rearrangement joins TRBV30 to TRBJ2-1, with TRBD2 matching over 7 bases. Trimming at V came to 5 bases and at J to 9 bases, leaving 10 bases not matched to a gene. The CDR3 extends over 13 amino acids. Germline values: CDR1 GTSNPN, CDR2 SVGIG (reference sequence). CDR3 amino acids: CAWERGGSGEQFF. The CDR3 bases are TGTGCCTGGGAACGGGGAGGGAGTGGTGAGCAGTTCTTC.

The gene calls are TRBV6-5 and TRBJ1-5, with TRBD1 matching 7 bases. Germline V gene sequence: CDR1 MNHEY, CDR2 SVGAGI. Germline trimming cut 9 bases from V and 0 bases from J; bases unmatched to any gene: 5. This CDR3 has 14 residues. The CDR3 loop reads CASRDSNSNQPQHF. The CDR3 nucleotides are TGTGCCAGTCGGGACAGTAATAGCAATCAGCCCCAGCATTTT.

V gene TRBV18 combines with J gene TRBJ1-2; D ambiguous. The CDR3 extends over 16 amino acids. CDR1 is KGHSH and CDR2 is LQKENI in the germline V gene. V was trimmed by 6 bases and J by 2 bases, leaving 19 bases between them. CDR3 residues: CASSPGRRNSNYGYTF. The CDR3 DNA is TGTGCCAGCTCGCCCGGGAGGAGAAATTCGAACTATGGCTACACCTTC. Complete variable domain (other parts from reference TRBV18 and TRBJ1-2): NAGVMQNPRHLVRRRGQEARLRCSPMKGHSHVYWYRQLPEEGLKFMVYLQKENIIDESGMPKERFSAEFPKEGPSILRIQQVVRGDSAAYFCASSPGRRNSNYGYTFGSGTRLTVV.

This clone was detected a few times. The chain combines TRBV6-2 or TRBV6-3 with TRBJ2-1, with a weak D call TRBD2 (6 bases). The CDR3 is 14 amino acids. Germline V gene sequence: CDR1 MNHEY, CDR2 SVGEGT. V lost 2 bases to trimming and J lost 3 bases, with 8 bases between them. This CDR3 reads CASSYAGIYNEQFF. In DNA form, the CDR3 reads TGTGCCAGCAGTTACGCGGGAATCTACAATGAGCAGTTCTTC.

This chain uses TRBV6-2 or TRBV6-3 with TRBJ2-7; TRBD1 matches 8 bases. Germline V gene lookup returns CDR1 MNHEY and CDR2 SVGEGT. This CDR3 is built from 16 residues. With V trimmed by 2 bases and J by 3 bases, 9 bases remained unmatched. CDR3 loop: CASSYALQGEGYEQYF. The CDR3 bases are TGTGCCAGCAGTTACGCCCTACAGGGGGAAGGCTACGAGCAGTACTTC.

V and J are TRBV5-4 and TRBJ1-1, with unresolved D. CDR3 length: 14 amino acids. CDR1 and CDR2 from the germline V gene are SGHNT and YYREEE (reference sequence). Trimming left V 2 bases short and J 0 bases short, with 8 bases between. This CDR3 is CASSLQSMNTEAFF. CDR3 in DNA: TGTGCCAGCAGCTTACAGAGCATGAACACTGAAGCTTTCTTT.

V usage is TRBV6-5 and J usage is TRBJ2-1; 7 bases match TRBD1. Germline loops: CDR1 MNHEY, CDR2 SVGAGI. This CDR3 has 14 amino acids. Trimming at V came to 6 bases and at J to 4 bases, leaving 6 bases not matched to a gene. CDR3 sequence: CASSPGQTYNEQFF. The CDR3 DNA is TGTGCCAGCAGCCCGGGACAGACATACAATGAGCAGTTCTTC.

This chain connects TRBV15 to TRBJ2-5; D is ambiguous. V was trimmed by 1 base and J by 4 bases, leaving 10 bases between them. CDR3 length equals 14 residues. Germline-derived CDR1 and CDR2 are LNHNV and YYDKDF (reference sequence). CDR3 DNA sequence: TGTGCCACCAGCAGAGGTGACTTTTCAGAGACCCAGTACTTC. Its translation: CATSRGDFSETQYF.

This sequence joins TRBV18 and TRBJ2-7, with 9 bases that match TRBD1. This CDR3 region has 16 residues. V lost 2 bases to trimming and J lost 2 bases; unmatched junction nucleotides: 7. From germline, CDR1 is KGHSH and CDR2 LQKENI. The CDR3 nucleotides read TGTGCCAGCTCACCAACCGGGACAGGGATCCCCTACGAGCAGTACTTC. Encoded protein: CASSPTGTGIPYEQYF.

The J gene is TRBJ2-4, the V gene TRBV28; TRBD1 matches at 7 bases. V lost 9 bases, J lost 3 bases, and 11 bases stayed unmatched. Germline V gene sequence: CDR1 MDHEN, CDR2 SYDVKM. This CDR3 contains 15 residues. Here the CDR3 DNA reads TGTGCCAGTCTTGGGACAGCCTCCTACAAAAACATTCAGTACTTC. Amino acid sequence: CASLGTASYKNIQYF.

The V gene is TRBV7-2, the J gene TRBJ1-4; possibly TRBD1 for D (6 bases). The CDR3 spans 14 residues. Germline values: CDR1 SGHTA, CDR2 FQGNSA. V dropped 5 bases and J dropped 8 bases, with 15 bases sitting between them. For the CDR3, the DNA is TGTGCCAGCAGCCCGGACAGTGGTGGCGAAAAACTGTTTTTT. Translation gives CASSPDSGGEKLFF.

The rearrangement links TRBV11-2 to TRBJ2-1; D is ambiguous. Per the germline V gene, CDR1 is SGHAT and CDR2 is FQNNGV. The V end lost 5 bases, the J end lost 14 bases, and 16 bases lay between the germline ends. The CDR3 runs 12 residues. CDR3 DNA sequence: TGTGCCAGCAGCGCAGGAACTCCTGGCGAGTTCTTC. It encodes CASSAGTPGEFF.

This clone occurred once. V gene TRBV19 combines with J gene TRBJ1-4, with 8 bases aligning to TRBD1. Germline V CDR1 and CDR2: LNHDA, SQIVND (reference sequence). The V gene end was trimmed by 8 bases and the J gene end by 8 bases; junction bases not matched to a gene: 13. The CDR3 totals 15 residues. The CDR3 spells CASRFPDRGAEKLFF. CDR3 nucleotides: TGTGCCAGTCGTTTCCCCGACAGGGGCGCGGAAAAACTGTTTTTT.

This clone was detected once. One junction end does not reproduce the germline sequence, and a read error may be involved. The genes are TRBV7-7 and TRBJ2-7, with D possibly matching TRBD1 (5 bases). Germline V gene lookup returns CDR1 SSHAT and CDR2 FNYEAQ (reference sequence). This CDR3 spans 14 amino acids. As DNA, the CDR3 is TGTGCTAGCAGCCCCAGGGCAGGACCCTACGAGCAGTACTTC. Translating gives CASSPRAGPYEQYF.

The chain employs TRBV28 and TRBJ1-4; maybe TRBD1 (5 bases). In germline, CDR1 is MDHEN, CDR2 SYDVKM. The CDR3 contains 13 residues. V gave up 4 bases and J gave up 7 bases, with 10 bases separating them. The CDR3 loop is CASSWGGVEKLFF. CDR3 nucleotides: TGTGCCAGCAGTTGGGGCGGGGTTGAAAAACTGTTTTTT.

The chain combines TRBV23-1 with TRBJ2-3, with 7 bases matching TRBD2. TRBV23-1 belongs to the ORF category, with a function that is uncertain. The CDR3 covers 22 residues. V was pared by 3 bases and J by 2 bases, with 26 bases of the junction left unmatched. This CDR3 is CASSHPGPREPLAPQPTDTQYF. CDR3 in DNA: TGCGCCAGCAGTCACCCAGGGCCAAGGGAACCACTAGCGCCCCAACCCACAGATACGCAGTATTTT.

This sequence joins TRBV7-2 and TRBJ1-1; D is perhaps TRBD1 (6 bases). Germline values: CDR1 SGHTA, CDR2 FQGNSA. V lost 3 bases and J 0 bases, leaving 8 bases between the germline ends. The CDR3 runs 14 residues. CDR3 amino acids: CASSFQGMNTEAFF. CDR3 DNA: TGTGCCAGCAGCTTTCAGGGGATGAACACTGAAGCTTTCTTT.

This sequence joins TRBV28 and TRBJ2-7, with a tentative D call TRBD2 (6 bases). The CDR3 sequence is 16 residues long. Trimming took off 7 bases at V and 0 bases at J, with 19 bases between the two ends. Germline CDR1 MDHEN, CDR2 SYDVKM. The CDR3 nucleotides are TGTGCCAGCAAGAGGACGGGACTCCCGAGCTCCTACGAGCAGTACTTC. It yields the protein CASKRTGLPSSYEQYF.